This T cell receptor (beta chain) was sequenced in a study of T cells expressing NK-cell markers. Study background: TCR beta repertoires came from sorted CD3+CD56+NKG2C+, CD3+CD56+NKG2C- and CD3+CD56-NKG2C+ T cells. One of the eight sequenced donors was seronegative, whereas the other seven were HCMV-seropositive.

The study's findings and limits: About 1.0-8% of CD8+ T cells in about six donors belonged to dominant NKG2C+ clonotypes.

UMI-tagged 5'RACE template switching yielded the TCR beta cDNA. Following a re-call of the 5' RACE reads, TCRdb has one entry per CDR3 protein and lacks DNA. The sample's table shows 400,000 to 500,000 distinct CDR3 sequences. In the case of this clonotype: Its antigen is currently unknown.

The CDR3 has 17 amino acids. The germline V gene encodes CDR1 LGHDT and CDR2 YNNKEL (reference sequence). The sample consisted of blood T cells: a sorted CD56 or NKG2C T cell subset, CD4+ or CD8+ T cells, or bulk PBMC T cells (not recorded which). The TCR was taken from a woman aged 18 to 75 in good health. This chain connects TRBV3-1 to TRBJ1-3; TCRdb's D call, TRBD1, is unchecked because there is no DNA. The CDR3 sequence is CASSPLTGSSLFNTIYF.